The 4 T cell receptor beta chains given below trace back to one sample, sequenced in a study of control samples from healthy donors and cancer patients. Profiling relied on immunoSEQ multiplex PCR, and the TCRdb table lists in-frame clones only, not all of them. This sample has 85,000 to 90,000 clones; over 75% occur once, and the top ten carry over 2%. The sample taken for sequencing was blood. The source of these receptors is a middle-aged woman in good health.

The DNA for the CDR3 is TGTGCCAGTAGTGAATCCGGGACAGGGACAGGTGCCAACTATGGCTACACCTTC. Translating gives CASSESGTGTGANYGYTF. This chain connects TRBV19 to TRBJ1-2, with TRBD1 identical over 9 bases. V lost 5 bases, J lost 2 bases, and 15 bases stayed unmatched. CDR1 and CDR2 (germline): LNHDA, SQIVND (reference sequence). This CDR3 is built from 18 residues.

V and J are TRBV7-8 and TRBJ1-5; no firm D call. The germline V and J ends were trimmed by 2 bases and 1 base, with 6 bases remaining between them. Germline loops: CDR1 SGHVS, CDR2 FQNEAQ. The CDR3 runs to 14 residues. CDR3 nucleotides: TGTGCCAGCAGCTTAATGGACAGCAATCAGCCCCAGCATTTT. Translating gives CASSLMDSNQPQHF.

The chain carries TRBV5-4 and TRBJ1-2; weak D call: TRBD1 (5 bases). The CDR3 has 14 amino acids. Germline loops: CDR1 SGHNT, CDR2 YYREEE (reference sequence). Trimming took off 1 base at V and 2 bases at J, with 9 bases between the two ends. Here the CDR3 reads CASSLQGFNYGYTF. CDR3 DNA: TGTGCCAGCAGCTTGCAGGGCTTCAACTATGGCTACACCTTC.

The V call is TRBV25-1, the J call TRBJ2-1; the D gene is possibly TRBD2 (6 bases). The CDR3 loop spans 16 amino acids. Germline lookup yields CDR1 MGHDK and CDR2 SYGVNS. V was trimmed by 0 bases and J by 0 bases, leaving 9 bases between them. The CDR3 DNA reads TGTGCCAGCAGTGAATATGCGGGGAGCTCCTACAATGAGCAGTTCTTC. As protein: CASSEYAGSSYNEQFF.